This T cell receptor beta chain emerged from a study of blood T cell repertoires in COVID-19 (dated by TCRdb to 2019 to 2021). At the level of the whole study: Collaborator samples came from the United States, Italy and Spain and covered acute and convalescent phases of COVID-19. The prospective study material was composed of cDNA or gDNA derived from T cells, B-cell-depleted T cells, or PBMCs. Subjects who had been exposed to COVID-19, were actively infected with it, or had recovered from it provided the deeply sampled blood TCRbeta repertoires that made up the dataset. A freely available public database, intended as a resource for researchers studying the immune response to SARS-CoV-2, is where the repertoires were released. The samples were drawn from the first 160 participants of the ongoing ImmuneRACE study and from 1,254 subjects provided by 6 global collaborators. Sample metadata almost always included a de-identified subject ID, COVID-19 status, age in years and sex. Where HLA class I and class II types were available, the types were taken from metadata supplied by the sample provider, not from assay-based typing.

TCRbeta CDR3 regions were amplified from genomic DNA by means of the immunoSEQ Assay, a bias-controlled multiplex PCR. Per the source publication's procedure: The number of nucleated cells in each sample was estimated from the amplification of reference gene primers within the assay. To quantify the absolute abundance of each unique TCRbeta CDR3 rearrangement, sequence reads were collapsed and filtered. For each sample, productive Simpson clonality was calculated as the square root of Simpson's diversity index across productive rearrangements. TCRdb carries this immuneACCESS record with in-frame sequences only. Its versions omit some clonotypes, under half of them owing to an unresolved V gene in the studies checked, with the rest unexplained. The V and J calls and clone size are taken from that table; D and trimming were inferred from the DNA. The sample table holds around 180,000 clones, of which about 74% were seen once. The ten top clones hold 3% of the sample.

The CDR3 contains 14 residues, cysteine and phenylalanine counted. The CDR3 DNA has 42 bases and is translated from base 1. After removal of 2 bases from V and 4 bases from J, the junction retains 3 bases not matched to a gene. Reading the germline V gene gives CDR1 MDHEN and CDR2 SYDVKM. As regards this clone: The target of this receptor is not known. The input lacks base qualities; no much larger clone sits a single base away.

Summary of the overall study and its limitations: Clinical and demographic metadata were provided uncurated, with the amount varying by source and participant.

Whole blood was collected in K2EDTA tubes by collaborating institutions according to the institutions' own protocols. For TCRbeta analysis, collaborator samples were shipped as frozen whole blood, as isolated PBMCs, or as DNA extracted from either sample type. The sample taken for sequencing was peripheral blood. The sequence is built from TRBV28 and TRBJ1-2; 8 of the junction bases match TRBD1. The TCR was taken from an elderly woman with acute or convalescent COVID-19. The bases read TGTGCCAGCAGTTTAGGACAGGGCGGCTATGGCTACACCTTC. It translates to CASSLGQGGYGYTF.